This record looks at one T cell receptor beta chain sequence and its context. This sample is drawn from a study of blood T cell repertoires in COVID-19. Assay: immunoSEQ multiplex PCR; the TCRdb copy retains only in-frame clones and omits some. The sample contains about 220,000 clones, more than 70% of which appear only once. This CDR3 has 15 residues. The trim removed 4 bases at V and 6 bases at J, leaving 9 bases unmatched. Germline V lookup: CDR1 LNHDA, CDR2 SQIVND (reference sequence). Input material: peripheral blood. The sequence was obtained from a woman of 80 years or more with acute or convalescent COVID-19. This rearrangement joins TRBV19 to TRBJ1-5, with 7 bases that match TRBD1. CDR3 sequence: CASSTVRGRGQPQHF. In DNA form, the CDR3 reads TGTGCCAGTAGTACGGTAAGGGGGCGCGGTCAGCCCCAGCATTTT.